A single sample is the source of the 14 T cell receptor beta chains below, sequenced in a study of T cells in women clearing cervical HPV infection. This table comes from immunoSEQ multiplex PCR, and its TCRdb copy is limited to in-frame clones, with some not included. The table gives around 39,000 clones; the top ten clones make up roughly 6% of it. The specimen sequenced was blood buffy coat. Every receptor here comes from a woman aged 18 to 69 with a cervical HPV16 infection that either progressed to CIN3+ or cleared (not recorded which).

As for this clone: The read comes to an end 3 residues before the CDR3 does, leaving the germline J gene to fill in the end. This chain links TRBV20-1 with TRBJ2-7, with TRBD2 matching 9 bases. V was pared by 6 bases and J by 0 bases, with 9 bases of the junction left unmatched. Looked up from germline, CDR1 is DFQATT and CDR2 is SNEGSKA (reference sequence). This CDR3 region has 15 residues. The sequenced CDR3 bases are TGCAGTGCCCGCCCTCTAGCGGGAAGCTCCTACGAG. Translation gives CSARPLAGSSYE. The CDR3 in full is CSARPLAGSSYEQYF.

Concerning this clone: The read ends 3 residues before the CDR3 terminus; that terminus is restored from the germline J gene. The V and J genes are TRBV7-9 and TRBJ2-1; no firm D call. Trimming took 1 base from V and 5 from J, leaving 6 bases between them. The CDR3 extends over 13 amino acids. Germline assignment: CDR1 SEHNR and CDR2 FQNEAQ (reference sequence). The CDR3 loop is CASSLEVDNEQFF. Incomplete CDR3 DNA: TGTGCCAGCAGCTTAGAGGTCGACAATGAG.

A remark on this clone: The CDR3 extends 3 residues past the end of the read, so its final part is completed from the germline J gene. The chain has TRBV7-3 and TRBJ2-3, with D possibly being TRBD1 or TRBD2 (5 bases each). Germline V lookup: CDR1 SGHTA, CDR2 FQGTGA. The length of the CDR3 is 15 residues. The CDR3 DNA, read in part, is TGTGCCAGCAGCAAATTCAATCTCAAAGGGGAGCCG. Translation gives CASSKFNLKGEP. The whole CDR3 protein is CASSKFNLKGEPQYF.

Notes on this clone: The read falls 3 residues short of the CDR3 end, and the missing part is taken from the germline J gene. The rearrangement joins TRBV7-9 to TRBJ2-5; TRBD2 is a possible D gene (6 bases). Per the germline V gene, CDR1 is SEHNR and CDR2 is FQNEAQ (reference sequence). CDR3 length: 14 residues. Incomplete CDR3 DNA: TGTGCCGGGACGGTCGGCACTAGCACAGATACC. The encoded protein is CAGTVGTSTDT. The whole CDR3 protein reads CAGTVGTSTDTQYF.

On this clone: The CDR3 extends 3 residues past the end of the read, so its final part is completed from the germline J gene. The chain employs TRBV10-1 and TRBJ1-1, with D possibly being TRBD1 (5 bases). V gave up 4 bases and J gave up 0 bases, with 18 bases separating them. Germline V gene lookup returns CDR1 WNHNN and CDR2 SYGVQD (reference sequence). The CDR3 consists of 17 residues. The sequenced part of the CDR3 DNA is TGCGCCAGCAGTGTAGTCAGATCAAAGGGGCTGAACACTGAA. Translation gives CASSVVRSKGLNTE. The complete CDR3 protein is CASSVVRSKGLNTEAFF.

Comments on this clone: The read falls 3 residues short of the CDR3 end, and the missing part is taken from the germline J gene. V is TRBV20-1 and J is TRBJ1-5; a weak D match, TRBD1 (6 bases). From germline, CDR1 is DFQATT and CDR2 SNEGSKA (reference sequence). Between the trimmed V and J ends, which lost 7 bases and 7 bases, there was a span of 14 bases. This CDR3 contains 12 residues. CDR3 DNA (partial): TGCAGTGTTAAACAGGGCGAGCAGCCC. Amino acid sequence: CSVKQGEQP. The complete CDR3 protein is CSVKQGEQPQHF.

With respect to this clone: Relative to the germline gene, one junction end is altered; a read error may explain this. With the read ending 3 residues before the CDR3 end, the germline J gene is used to fill in that end. The V and J genes are TRBV4-2 and TRBJ2-3; TRBD1 matches 7 bases. The CDR3 consists of 18 residues. Germline values: CDR1 LGHNA, CDR2 YNFKEQ. CDR3 sequence: CASSQEGAGGEGADTQYF. CDR3 bases read: TGCGCCAGCAGCCAAGAAGGGGCAGGGGGAGAGGGTGCAGATACG.

Note on this clone: The read gets to within 3 residues of the CDR3 end, and the germline J gene fills in the rest. The genes are TRBV5-1 and TRBJ1-5, with TRBD1 as a possible D gene (5 bases). CDR1 SGHRS and CDR2 YFSETQ come from the germline V gene. Trimming shortened V by 0 bases and J by 5 bases, and 9 bases separated the two germline ends. The CDR3 contains 14 residues. The CDR3: CASSLEGNDQPQHF. The CDR3 bases that were read are TGCGCCAGCAGCTTGGAGGGGAATGATCAGCCC.

With regard to this clone: Sequencing ends 3 residues short of the CDR3 end; the germline J gene provides the rest. The chain links TRBV5-1 to TRBJ1-4, with TRBD1 matching over 9 bases. The CDR3 covers 16 residues. Per the germline V gene, CDR1 is SGHRS and CDR2 is YFSETQ. The covered CDR3 bases are TGCGCCAGCAGCCTAGCCGGGACAGGGTGGCATTCACCA. This encodes CASSLAGTGWHSP. The CDR3, in full, reads CASSLAGTGWHSPLFF.

As for this clone: Coverage ceases 3 residues before the CDR3 finishes, and the germline J gene fills in the end. The chain carries TRBV5-1 and TRBJ2-1; 13 bases align to TRBD2. Germline lookup yields CDR1 SGHRS and CDR2 YFSETQ. The J segment lost 9 bases and the V segment lost 5 bases, leaving 11 bases of the junction unmatched. This CDR3 is 16 amino acids long. The DNA read from the CDR3 is TGCGCCAGCAGAGCGACTAGCGGGGGGACAAAGGCTGAG. Translated: CASRATSGGTKAE. The full CDR3 protein is CASRATSGGTKAEQFF. Supplemented by reference TRBV5-1 and TRBJ2-1, the full variable domain reads KAGVTQTPRYLIKTRGQQVTLSCSPISGHRSVSWYQQTPGQGLQFLFEYFSETQRNKGNFPGRFSGRQFSNSRSEMNVSTLELGDSALYLCASRATSGGTKAEQFFGPGTRLTVL.

Notes on this clone: The read terminates 3 residues ahead of where the CDR3 ends, so the germline J gene completes it. The chain is built from TRBV2 and TRBJ2-1; TRBD1 matches at 9 bases. The CDR3 covers 14 residues. V gave up 6 bases and J gave up 7 bases; unmatched junction bases: 7. The germline V gene has CDR1 SNHLY and CDR2 FYNNEI. Partial CDR3 DNA: TGTGCCAGCAGCCCTGGGACAGGGTGGAATGAG. The encoded protein is CASSPGTGWNE. The full CDR3 protein is CASSPGTGWNEQFF.

Turning to this clone: The read finishes 3 residues shy of the CDR3 end, and the germline J gene is used to complete it. In the same sample, other DNA sequences code for this CDR3. The chain employs TRBV20-1 and TRBJ2-1; a weak D match, TRBD1 (5 bases). This CDR3 has 13 residues. The germline V gene encodes CDR1 DFQATT and CDR2 SNEGSKA (reference sequence). Trimming left V 6 bases short and J 3 bases short, with 12 bases between. CDR3 DNA, as far as it was read: TGCAGTGCCGAAGAAGACAGCTACAATGAG. Amino acids: CSAEEDSYNE. The entire CDR3 protein reads CSAEEDSYNEQFF.

With regard to this clone: The CDR3 end is not reached by the read, which stops 3 residues before it; the germline J gene fills it in. The rearrangement links TRBV7-6 to TRBJ2-5, with 8 bases identical to TRBD1. Germline trimming cut 4 bases from V and 3 bases from J; bases unmatched to any gene: 4. Germline V gene data show CDR1 as SGHVS and CDR2 as FNYEAQ. This CDR3 has 14 residues. CDR3 bases read: TGTGCCAGCAGCTCAGGGGGACAGGAAGAGACC. Translating it yields CASSSGGQEET. The CDR3 reads in full as CASSSGGQEETQYF.

Remarks on this clone: A read error may produce the germline difference seen at one junction end. Read coverage stops 3 residues before the CDR3 terminus; the germline J gene supplies the remainder. Other DNA sequences in the sample encode the same CDR3. V usage is TRBV7-9 and J usage is TRBJ1-3; maybe TRBD1 (6 bases). The CDR3 is made up of 13 amino acids. Germline V CDR1 and CDR2: SEHNR, FQNEAQ (reference sequence). This CDR3 is CASSRGGVNTIYF. Incomplete CDR3 DNA: TGTGCCAGCAGCCGTGGGGGCGTCAACACT.